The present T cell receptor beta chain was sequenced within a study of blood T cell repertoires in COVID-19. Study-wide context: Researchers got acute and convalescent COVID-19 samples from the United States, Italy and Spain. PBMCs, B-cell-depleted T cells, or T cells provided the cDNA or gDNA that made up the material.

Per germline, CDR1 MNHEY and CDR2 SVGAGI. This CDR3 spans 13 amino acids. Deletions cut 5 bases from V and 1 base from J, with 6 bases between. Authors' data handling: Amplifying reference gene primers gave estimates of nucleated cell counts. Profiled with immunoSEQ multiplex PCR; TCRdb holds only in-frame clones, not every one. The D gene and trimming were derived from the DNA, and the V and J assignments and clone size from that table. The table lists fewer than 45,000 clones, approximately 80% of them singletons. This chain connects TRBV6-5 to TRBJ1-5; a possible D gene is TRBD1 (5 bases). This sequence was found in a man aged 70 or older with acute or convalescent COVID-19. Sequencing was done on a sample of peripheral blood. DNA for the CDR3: TGTGCCAGCAGTAAGGGGAGCAATCAGCCCCAGCATTTT. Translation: CASSKGSNQPQHF.